This T cell receptor (beta chain) was recorded in a study of blood T cells in healthy people across ages. Total RNA was extracted at no less than 5.5 micrograms per sample. For the second PCR, which ran for roughly 7 to 11 cycles, a sample-barcoded 5' primer and a J-beta primer mix were used. Using its own MiXCR run on the 5' RACE reads, TCRdb lists one record per CDR3 protein. This table holds under 800,000 distinct CDR3 sequences, roughly two fifths found once. Sample: blood. This receptor was identified in a woman aged 55-70 years in good health.

The CDR3 region is CASSPGQGENEQFF. DNA for the CDR3: TGTGCCAGCAGCCCTGGGCAGGGGGAGAATGAGCAGTTCTTC. The rearrangement joins TRBV7-9 to TRBJ2-1; 7 positions match TRBD1. V lost 5 bases, J lost 7 bases, and 8 bases stayed unmatched. Germline V gene lookup returns CDR1 SEHNR and CDR2 FQNEAQ (reference sequence). The CDR3 sequence is 14 residues long.